The present entry profiles one TCR beta chain with its context. Its matching antigen is unknown. Germline V gene data show CDR1 as MNHEY and CDR2 as SVGAGI. The CDR3 is 15 residues long. Trimming pared 4 bases from V and 2 bases from J, leaving 12 bases between. The data belong to a study of T cell clonotyping in hematopoietic cell transplantation. Study-level points and caveats: Broader posttransplant TCR repertoire diversity was predicted by graft donor and pretransplant recipient Inverse Simpson Index values. Pathologically expanded recipient clonotypes increased progressively from day 30 to day 180 as diversity fell. Few recipient clonotypes overlapped donors; over 95% were de novo at given depth.

The protocol was immunoSEQ multiplex PCR, while the TCRdb copy is restricted to in-frame clones and leaves out a portion. The table has about 16,000 clones, around 55% seen once. Recipient blood drawn about 28 days pretransplant and days 30, 100, 180 after. The chain combines TRBV6-5 with TRBJ1-5; D may be TRBD1 (5 bases). The sequence was obtained from a male patient in his fifties who had an allogeneic stem cell transplant from an unrelated donor, so T cells may come from the graft donor. Some clones in this sample may be carry-over from other donors' samples. Sequencing was performed on PBMCs, taken 30 days after allogeneic stem cell transplant. DNA of the CDR3: TGTGCCAGCAGTTCAAGGGGTTTAGGCAATCAGCCCCAGCATTTT. This gives the protein CASSSRGLGNQPQHF.